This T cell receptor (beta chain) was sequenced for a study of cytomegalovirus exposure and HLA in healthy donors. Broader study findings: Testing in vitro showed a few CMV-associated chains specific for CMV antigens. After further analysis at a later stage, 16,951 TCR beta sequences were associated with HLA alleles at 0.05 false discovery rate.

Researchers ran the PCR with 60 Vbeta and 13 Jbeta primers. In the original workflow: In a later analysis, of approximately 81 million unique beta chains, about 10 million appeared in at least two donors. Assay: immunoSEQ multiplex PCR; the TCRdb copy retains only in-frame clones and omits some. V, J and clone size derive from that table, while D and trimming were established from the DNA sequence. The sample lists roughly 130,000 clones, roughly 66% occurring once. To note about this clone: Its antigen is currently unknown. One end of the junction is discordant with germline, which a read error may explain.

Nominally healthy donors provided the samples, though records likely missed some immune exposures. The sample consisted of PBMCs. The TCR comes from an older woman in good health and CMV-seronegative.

The CDR3 bases are TGTTCCAGCAGCCGGACTAGCGGGGGGGCTTATCAAGAGACCCAGTACTTC. It translates to CSSSRTSGGAYQETQYF. The chain carries TRBV7-9 and TRBJ2-5, with 15 bases lining up with TRBD2. The CDR3 loop spans 17 amino acids. Germline loops: CDR1 SEHNR, CDR2 FQNEAQ (reference sequence).